Each of the 28 T cell receptor beta chains below was sequenced from the same sample in a study of T cells in localized non-small cell lung cancer (dated by TCRdb to about 2020). The library was obtained by the immunoSEQ multiplex PCR assay. TCRdb stores this immuneACCESS table with in-frame sequences only. Part of the clones is absent; in the studies checked, under half of the shortfall reflects unresolved V genes, and no reason is known for the rest. The sample has roughly 690 clones on record, around 25% of them singletons. The ten largest clones add up to about 6% of the sample. The sample here was lung tumor tissue, taken before any cancer treatment. The receptors shown here come from a woman between 35 and 75 years old with stage III lung adenocarcinoma.

By its share, this clone is large. This chain links TRBV11-3 with TRBJ2-1, with 8 bases lining up with TRBD2. Germline values: CDR1 SGHNT, CDR2 YENEEA. The CDR3 is 16 residues long. With 5 bases clipped from V and 0 bases from J, the junction kept 6 bases outside the gene matches. The CDR3 bases are TGTGCCAGCAGCCCACAGCGGGGGATCTCCTACAATGAGCAGTTCTTC. Its translation: CASSPQRGISYNEQFF. The full variable domain, in which reference TRBV11-3 and TRBJ2-1 provide the parts outside the CDR3, is EAGVVQSPRYKIIEKKQPVAFWCNPISGHNTLYWYLQNLGQGPELLIRYENEEAVDDSQLPKDRFSAERLKGVDSTLKIQPAELGDSAVYLCASSPQRGISYNEQFFGPGTRLTVL.

The J gene is TRBJ2-2, the V gene TRBV19; 9 positions match TRBD1. The V and J ends lost 4 bases and 4 bases, in that order; junction bases with no gene match: 7. The CDR3 is 16 residues long. Germline CDR1 reads LNHDA; CDR2 reads SQIVND (reference sequence). CDR3 coding DNA: TGTGCCAGTAGTACGGGACAGGGTGTTTTCACCGGGGAGCTGTTTTTT. Translation: CASSTGQGVFTGELFF.

This clone was counted between two and nine times. The chain recombines TRBV23-1 with TRBJ1-1; no reliable D call. TRBV23-1 is an ORF, and what it does is uncertain. V was cut by 6 bases and J by 2 bases, with 10 bases left in between. The CDR3 has 13 residues. CDR3 in DNA: TGCGCCAGCAGCTTGCGGGTCAACACTGAAGCTTTCTTT. Amino acid sequence: CASSLRVNTEAFF.

The gene calls are TRBV9 and TRBJ2-3, with 11 bases matching TRBD2. The CDR3 contains 17 residues. From germline, CDR1 is SGDLS and CDR2 YYNGEE. J gave up 0 bases and V 2 bases, and 5 bases lay outside the gene matches. The CDR3 coding sequence is TGTGCCAGCAGCGTGAGTCTAGCGGGGGGAAGCACAGATACGCAGTATTTT. It is translated as CASSVSLAGGSTDTQYF.

This chain connects TRBV10-3 to TRBJ2-1; 9 positions agree with TRBD2. Germline V gene lookup returns CDR1 ENHRY and CDR2 SYGVKD. This CDR3 has 17 amino acids. V lost 0 bases and J lost 8; bases outside the gene matches: 11. The CDR3 DNA reads TGTGCCATCAGTGAGTCCGGAGCGGGAGGAAATTTCCATGAGCAGTTCTTC. Translated, it gives CAISESGAGGNFHEQFF.

This clone showed up just a few times. V is TRBV11-3 and J is TRBJ1-1, with 7 bases lining up with TRBD1. CDR3 size: 14 residues. Germline V gene lookup returns CDR1 SGHNT and CDR2 YENEEA. V shed 4 bases, J shed 7 bases, and the junction held 9 bases outside the gene matches. The CDR3 nucleotides read TGTGCCAGCAGCTCGCGGGACAGCAGACTTGAAGCTTTCTTT. This sequence encodes CASSSRDSRLEAFF.

This clone has a handful of counts. The chain links TRBV1 to TRBJ1-1. TRBV1 counts as a pseudogene. The CDR3 runs to 19 residues. The CDR3 DNA reads as TGCACCAGCAGCCCGCGGATTCGTCCTAGTTGGCAGCCGAACACTGAAGCTTTCTTT. Protein sequence: CTSSPRIRPSWQPNTEAFF.

This clone was seen only once. Here the CDR3 DNA reads TGTGCCAGTAGTATAGAGGTTAGGGATTTCAATGAGCAGTTCTTC. Its protein is CASSIEVRDFNEQFF. The chain employs TRBV19 and TRBJ2-1; D remains unclear. This CDR3 contains 15 residues. Trimming cost V 0 bases and J 6 bases, with 12 bases left between them. Germline V gene data show CDR1 as LNHDA and CDR2 as SQIVND (reference sequence).

This rearrangement joins TRBV6-8 to TRBJ1-4, with D perhaps TRBD1 (6 bases). This CDR3 region has 13 residues. The V end was cut by 8 bases, the J end by 7 bases, with 14 bases between. Germline V gene sequence: CDR1 MNHGY, CDR2 SAAAGT. CDR3 DNA: TGTGCCAGCGGGGGGCAGGGTAGTGAAAAACTGTTTTTT. This encodes CASGGQGSEKLFF.

V usage is TRBV5-1 and J usage is TRBJ2-3, with D uncertain. Between the trimmed V and J ends, which lost 0 bases and 2 bases, there was a span of 19 bases. CDR3 length: 18 amino acids. Germline CDR1 SGHRS, CDR2 YFSETQ. Here the CDR3 DNA reads TGCGCCAGCAGCTTGGCCTTGGGCTGGCAGGCCATCACAGATACGCAGTATTTT. Protein: CASSLALGWQAITDTQYF.

The chain employs TRBV5-1 and TRBJ1-4; TRBD1 matches at 11 bases. The CDR3 totals 16 residues. Germline loops: CDR1 SGHRS, CDR2 YFSETQ. Losses at the gene ends were 3 bases for V and 2 bases for J; bases not matched to a gene: 3. This CDR3 is CASSSRTGGTNEKLFF. The CDR3, as DNA: TGCGCCAGCAGCTCCCGGACAGGGGGCACTAATGAAAAACTGTTTTTT. Combining the CDR3 with reference TRBV5-1 and TRBJ1-4 gives the whole variable domain KAGVTQTPRYLIKTRGQQVTLSCSPISGHRSVSWYQQTPGQGLQFLFEYFSETQRNKGNFPGRFSGRQFSNSRSEMNVSTLELGDSALYLCASSSRTGGTNEKLFFGSGTQLSVL.

In its sample, this clone was seen a few times. The chain recombines TRBV11-3 with TRBJ2-7; TRBD1 agrees at 7 bases. The J segment lost 2 bases and the V segment lost 3 bases, leaving 7 bases of the junction unmatched. This CDR3 comprises 15 residues. CDR1 and CDR2 (germline): SGHNT, YENEEA. CDR3 residues: CASSFEGARAYEQYF. The CDR3 coding sequence is TGTGCCAGCAGCTTTGAGGGGGCGAGAGCCTACGAGCAGTACTTC.

V usage is TRBV11-3 and J usage is TRBJ1-4; D unresolved. This CDR3 region has 14 residues. V dropped 3 bases and J dropped 7 bases, with 12 bases sitting between them. Germline V gives CDR1 SGHNT, CDR2 YENEEA. The CDR3 nucleotides are TGTGCCAGCAGCTTGGCTCTGGGATCTGAAAAACTGTTTTTT. Protein product: CASSLALGSEKLFF.

The chain recombines TRBV11-3 with TRBJ2-1, with D possibly being TRBD1 (6 bases). Trimming left V 1 base short and J 8 bases short, with 12 bases between. Germline CDR1 SGHNT, CDR2 YENEEA. The CDR3 has 14 amino acids. The CDR3: CASSLVGGSDEQFF. The CDR3 nucleotides are TGTGCCAGCAGCTTAGTAGGGGGAAGCGATGAGCAGTTCTTC. The full variable domain, its missing parts supplied by reference TRBV11-3 and TRBJ2-1, is EAGVVQSPRYKIIEKKQPVAFWCNPISGHNTLYWYLQNLGQGPELLIRYENEEAVDDSQLPKDRFSAERLKGVDSTLKIQPAELGDSAVYLCASSLVGGSDEQFFGPGTRLTVL.

In this sample, this clone is large. J is TRBJ2-3 and V is TRBV9; 11 bases agree with TRBD2. Germline CDR1 reads SGDLS; CDR2 reads YYNGEE. This CDR3 spans 15 amino acids. With V trimmed by 2 bases and J by 2 bases, 1 base remained unmatched. CDR3 nucleotides: TGTGCCAGCAGCGTTAGCGGGAGGGCCACAGATACGCAGTATTTT. Amino acid sequence: CASSVSGRATDTQYF.

This clone was counted between two and nine times. The chain recombines TRBV28 with TRBJ1-1, with D tentatively TRBD1 (5 bases). This CDR3 has 14 residues. Trimming pared 3 bases from V and 1 base from J, leaving 9 bases between. CDR1 and CDR2 (germline): MDHEN, SYDVKM. The CDR3 protein is CASSFGQANTEAFF. The CDR3 coding sequence is TGTGCCAGCAGTTTTGGACAAGCGAACACTGAAGCTTTCTTT.

The chain couples TRBV14 to TRBJ2-1, with D hard to call. The CDR3 covers 15 residues. With 2 bases removed from V and 0 bases from J, the gap between germline ends came to 8 bases. Per germline, CDR1 SGHDN and CDR2 FVKESK. The CDR3 DNA follows: TGTGCCAGCAGCCAAATTATTAGCTCCTACAATGAGCAGTTCTTC. Its protein is CASSQIISSYNEQFF.

Only a few counts were recorded for this clone. The chain is built from TRBV9 and TRBJ2-2, with unresolved D. V was clipped by 3 bases and J by 7 bases, with 10 bases between them. The CDR3 runs to 13 residues. CDR1 is SGDLS and CDR2 is YYNGEE in the germline V gene. CDR3 DNA: TGTGCCAGCAGCGAGACAACGAGCGGGGAGCTGTTTTTT. Protein product: CASSETTSGELFF.

The chain recombines TRBV11-3 with TRBJ2-1, with a tentative D call TRBD1 (6 bases). With 3 bases removed from V and 9 bases from J, the gap between germline ends came to 15 bases. This CDR3 contains 14 residues. Germline lookup yields CDR1 SGHNT and CDR2 YENEEA. This chain's CDR3 is CASSFGQGFGEQFF. In DNA form, the CDR3 reads TGTGCCAGCAGCTTTGGCCAGGGGTTCGGTGAGCAGTTCTTC.

This chain uses TRBV6-8 with TRBJ2-1; TRBD2 matches at 7 bases. CDR1 MNHGY and CDR2 SAAAGT come from the germline V gene. The CDR3 is 17 residues long. V shed 6 bases and J 6 bases; nucleotides not matched to a gene: 17. CDR3 region: CASRHAESQAGRNEQFF. The DNA of the CDR3 is TGTGCCAGCAGACACGCCGAGAGCCAAGCGGGACGCAATGAGCAGTTCTTC.

This clone has only a few counts. The V gene is TRBV14, the J gene TRBJ2-1, with D maybe TRBD1 (5 bases). The V gene's germline CDR1 is SGHDN and CDR2 FVKESK. V was cut by 5 bases and J by 0 bases, with 5 bases left in between. The CDR3 is 13 amino acids. CDR3 DNA sequence: TGTGCCAGCAGCAGGGGCTCCTACAATGAGCAGTTCTTC. This encodes CASSRGSYNEQFF.

In its sample, this clone ranks as large. This chain connects TRBV28 to TRBJ1-2, with D maybe TRBD1 (5 bases). Germline V lookup: CDR1 MDHEN, CDR2 SYDVKM. This CDR3 is built from 13 residues. Trimming cost V 6 bases and J 8 bases, with 16 bases left between them. Here the CDR3 reads CASSEVTGRGYTF. DNA for the CDR3: TGTGCCAGCAGCGAGGTAACAGGTCGGGGCTACACCTTC.

The rearrangement joins TRBV28 to TRBJ2-3; 7 nucleotides line up with TRBD2. Germline-derived CDR1 and CDR2 are MDHEN and SYDVKM. Unmatched junction bases numbered 14, after V lost 2 bases and J lost 6 bases. The CDR3 length is 17 residues. This chain's CDR3 is CASSLGSGAASTDTQYF. In DNA, the CDR3 is TGTGCCAGCAGTTTAGGAAGCGGGGCGGCATCCACGGATACGCAGTATTTT.

This clone turned up a few times. The V and J genes are TRBV28 and TRBJ1-1; no definite D call. This CDR3 is 13 amino acids long. Trimming removed 2 bases at V and 5 bases at J, with 9 bases between. Germline V gene data show CDR1 as MDHEN and CDR2 as SYDVKM. CDR3 nucleotide sequence: TGTGCCAGCAGTTTAGACGCAGATACTGAAGCTTTCTTT. Protein: CASSLDADTEAFF.

This rearrangement joins TRBV28 to TRBJ2-7; D not certain. The V gene's germline CDR1 is MDHEN and CDR2 SYDVKM. This CDR3 is 12 amino acids long. Trimming shortened V by 2 bases and J by 4 bases, and 6 bases separated the two germline ends. The CDR3 region has the DNA TGTGCCAGCAGTTTACAGGTTTACGAGCAGTACTTC. This translates into CASSLQVYEQYF. Full variable domain (rest looked up from reference TRBV28 and TRBJ2-7): DVKVTQSSRYLVKRTGEKVFLECVQDMDHENMFWYRQDPGLGLRLIYFSYDVKMKEKGDIPEGYSVSREKKERFSLILESASTNQTSMYLCASSLQVYEQYFGPGTRLTVT.

In this sample, this clone is large (0.1 to 1%). The rearrangement uses TRBV4-1 and TRBJ1-4, with D unclear. V was trimmed by 4 bases and J by 0 bases, leaving 12 bases between them. CDR1 is MGHRA, CDR2 YSYEKL, per germline. The CDR3 consists of 16 residues. The DNA for the CDR3 is TGCGCCAGCAGCCCCCCCCGACGGTCAACTAATGAAAAACTGTTTTTT. This codes for CASSPPRRSTNEKLFF.

The chain employs TRBV6-8 and TRBJ1-2; unclear D gene. This CDR3 has 14 residues. V was clipped by 5 bases and J by 6 bases, with 16 bases between them. The germline CDR1 and CDR2 sequences are MNHGY and SAAAGT. This CDR3 reads CASSQEWTVDGYTF. The CDR3 coding sequence is TGTGCCAGCAGTCAAGAGTGGACCGTCGATGGCTACACCTTC.

This clone was counted a few times. The CDR3: CASTLAGGLNEQFF. DNA of the CDR3: TGTGCCAGCACCCTAGCGGGAGGTTTAAATGAGCAGTTCTTC. The chain is built from TRBV6-8 and TRBJ2-1, with TRBD2 identical over 11 bases. CDR1 and CDR2 (germline): MNHGY, SAAAGT. V shed 7 bases and J 7 bases; nucleotides not matched to a gene: 6. The CDR3 is 14 amino acids.